This record covers a single T cell receptor beta chain. Its specificity is not known. The sample comes from a study of cytomegalovirus exposure and HLA in healthy donors. This PCR relied on a set of 60 Vbeta primers and 13 Jbeta primers. Repertoires were generated with immunoSEQ multiplex PCR, while TCRdb's copy carries only in-frame clones and drops some. The sample consists of approximately 300,000 clones, about 80% of them appearing once. Study-level findings and limits: In a later analysis, HLA-C alleles had the fewest associated TCRs, DRB1 alleles the most. A link between a missense DCLRE1C variant and TCR beta V- and J-gene trimming emerged from a later analysis. Reportedly, HLA-A and HLA-B alleles of most subjects were accurately predicted from TCR beta.

The CDR3 loop spans 14 amino acids. Looked up from germline, CDR1 is MDHEN and CDR2 is SYDVKM. V trimming: 7 bases; J trimming: 14 bases; junction bases outside the gene matches: 11. The chain couples TRBV28 to TRBJ2-1, with 13 bases fitting TRBD2. The TCR was taken from a girl aged 2 to 9 in good health and CMV-seronegative. The sample was PBMCs. In nucleotides, the CDR3 is TGTGCCAGCACCCAGACTAGCGGGAGGACCTCAGAGTTCTTC. As protein: CASTQTSGRTSEFF.